This T cell receptor beta chain was captured in a study of cytomegalovirus exposure and HLA in healthy donors. Regarding the study as a whole: Later, TCR association rates were found to vary by HLA locus, highest for DRB1 and lowest for HLA-C. In presence/absence analyses, roughly uniform sequencing depth across donors was assumed. For most TCR beta V segments, an earlier analysis put the productive rate at about 87% or about 30% of the time. Relative to equally common others, HLA-associated TCR beta chains showed greater clonal expansion in a later analysis.

Points on this clone: Its antigen is unidentified.

The PCR was carried out with 60 Vbeta primers and 13 Jbeta primers. Method: immunoSEQ multiplex PCR; TCRdb's copy keeps in-frame clones and lacks some. The repertoire includes roughly 150,000 clones, more than 65% of them detected once, and roughly 4.5% sits in the top ten. V shed 7 bases and J shed 3 bases, with 15 bases lying between them. This CDR3 has 14 residues. Germline V CDR1 and CDR2: MNHNS, SASEGT. Material for sequencing was PBMCs. This sequence was found in a young man in good health and CMV-seropositive. The chain couples TRBV6-1 to TRBJ1-2; tentatively, D is TRBD1 (6 bases). The CDR3 is CASIVTRTDYGYTF. In DNA, the CDR3 is TGTGCCAGCATCGTCACTCGGACAGACTATGGCTACACCTTC.